The 24 T cell receptor beta chains in this list originate from one sample, sequenced in a study of early T cells in non-severe SARS-CoV-2 infection. Using its own MiXCR run on the 5' RACE reads, TCRdb lists one record per CDR3 protein. Of 76,000 or so distinct CDR3 sequences in the sample, approximately 10% were seen once. The sample comprised whole blood. The receptor set was obtained from an adult who was a healthcare worker with PCR-confirmed SARS-CoV-2 infection or an uninfected control (not recorded which).

This clonotype occurred a few times. The chain couples TRBV30 to TRBJ2-7; 10 bases are a match to TRBD1. J was trimmed by 2 bases and V by 5 bases; bases with no gene match: 9. Germline assignment: CDR1 GTSNPN and CDR2 SVGIG (reference sequence). The CDR3 is 15 amino acids. Written as DNA, the CDR3 is TGTGCCTGGGACGCTTTAGGGACAGGGGCCTACGAGCAGTACTTC. Translating it yields CAWDALGTGAYEQYF. The variable domain in full, completed from reference TRBV30 and TRBJ2-7, reads SQTIHQWPATLVQPVGSPLSLECTVEGTSNPNLYWYRQAAGRGLQLLFYSVGIGQISSEVPQNLSASRPQDRQFILSSKKLLLSDSGFYLCAWDALGTGAYEQYFGPGTRLTVT.

The chain uses TRBV5-4 and TRBJ2-1; D gene uncertain. The germline V and J ends were trimmed by 4 bases and 2 bases, with 7 bases remaining between them. Germline assignment: CDR1 SGHNT and CDR2 YYREEE (reference sequence). The CDR3 sequence is 13 residues long. The CDR3 DNA reads as TGTGCCAGCAGCCCCAGAGCCTACAATGAGCAGTTCTTC. It translates to CASSPRAYNEQFF.

As for this clonotype: At one end, the junction sequence differs from germline, possibly due to a read error. This chain links TRBV27 with TRBJ2-1; D gene unclear. The CDR3 runs to 15 residues. The germline CDR1 and CDR2 sequences are MNHEY and SMNVEV (reference sequence). The CDR3 bases are TGTGCCAGCAGTCCACGAAGTTACTCCCACAATGAGCAGTTCTTC. Translation gives CASSPRSYSHNEQFF.

The chain employs TRBV15 and TRBJ1-2; D not resolved. Germline V lookup: CDR1 LNHNV, CDR2 YYDKDF (reference sequence). This CDR3 comprises 12 residues. Deletions cut 5 bases from V and 2 bases from J, with 6 bases between. CDR3 nucleotides: TGTGCCACCAGCGACTTAAACTATGGCTACACCTTC. It translates to CATSDLNYGYTF.

This clonotype showed up just a few times. V usage is TRBV7-6 and J usage is TRBJ1-5; unclear D gene. The CDR3 spans 15 residues. In germline, CDR1 is SGHVS, CDR2 FNYEAQ. Trimming took 5 bases from V and 3 from J, leaving 14 bases between them. The CDR3: CASSPLGRLNQPQHF. Written as DNA, the CDR3 is TGTGCCAGCAGCCCCCTCGGCAGACTCAATCAGCCCCAGCATTTT.

This clonotype was seen more than once but under ten times. The V gene is TRBV6-2 or TRBV6-3, the J gene TRBJ2-7, with TRBD1 identical over 7 bases. The length of the CDR3 is 15 residues. Germline V gene sequence: CDR1 MNHEY, CDR2 SVGEGT. Germline trimming cut 6 bases from V and 3 bases from J; bases unmatched to any gene: 11. The CDR3 protein is CASRKSDREGYEQYF. The CDR3 nucleotides read TGTGCCAGCAGAAAATCCGACAGGGAAGGCTACGAGCAGTACTTC.

The V gene is TRBV7-6, the J gene TRBJ2-3; D is perhaps TRBD2 (5 bases). Germline V CDR1 and CDR2: SGHVS, FNYEAQ. V lost 3 bases to trimming and J lost 6 bases, with 22 bases between them. There are 17 residues in the CDR3. The CDR3: CASSFTFRGLMDDTQYF. The CDR3 DNA is TGTGCCAGCAGCTTCACTTTTCGGGGTCTTATGGATGATACGCAGTATTTT.

There are a few counts of this clonotype. The gene calls are TRBV5-6 and TRBJ1-5, with 10 bases aligning to TRBD1. Germline loops: CDR1 SGHDT, CDR2 YYEEEE. J gave up 6 bases and V 4 bases, and 10 bases lay outside the gene matches. The CDR3 is 16 amino acids. DNA for the CDR3: TGTGCCAGCAGCGACAGGGGGCGCAGGGGTGGTCAGCCCCAGCATTTT. This encodes CASSDRGRRGGQPQHF.

This clonotype was counted at least ten times. The chain recombines TRBV7-6 with TRBJ1-1; TRBD1 might be the D (6 bases). CDR3 size: 16 residues. Trimming took off 2 bases at V and 1 base at J, with 14 bases between the two ends. The germline V gene encodes CDR1 SGHVS and CDR2 FNYEAQ. CDR3 coding DNA: TGTGCCAGCAGCTTAAAAACGGGACACCCGAACACTGAAGCTTTCTTT. It codes for CASSLKTGHPNTEAFF.

The CDR3 here is CASSDSGGRQPQHF. The CDR3 nucleotides are TGCGCCAGCAGTGACTCGGGGGGTCGTCAGCCCCAGCATTTT. The gene calls are TRBV10-2 and TRBJ1-5; D is possibly TRBD1 (5 bases). Germline V gene lookup returns CDR1 WSHSY and CDR2 SAAADI. Trimming removed 3 bases at V and 6 bases at J, with 12 bases between. This CDR3 has 14 residues.

This clonotype appeared many times. The chain couples TRBV12-3 or TRBV12-4 to TRBJ1-6; no definite D call. The CDR3 has 15 amino acids. Trimming stripped 6 bases from V and 0 bases from J, with 9 bases between. The CDR3 loop reads CASRPPSSYNSPLHF. The CDR3 coding sequence is TGTGCCAGCAGACCCCCATCCTCCTATAATTCACCCCTCCACTTT.

The chain recombines TRBV6-2 or TRBV6-3 with TRBJ2-5; D gene ambiguous. This CDR3 contains 13 residues. From germline, CDR1 is MNHEY and CDR2 SVGEGT. With 3 bases removed from V and 3 bases from J, the gap between germline ends came to 8 bases. The CDR3 DNA is TGTGCCAGCAGTTATCAACTGAAAGAGACCCAGTACTTC. It specifies CASSYQLKETQYF.

There are many counts of this clonotype. This chain uses TRBV18 with TRBJ1-1, with D tentatively TRBD1 (6 bases). This CDR3 spans 16 amino acids. The germline gives CDR1 KGHSH, CDR2 LQKENI. Trimming stripped 4 bases from V and 4 bases from J, with 19 bases between. For the CDR3, the DNA is TGTGCCAGCTCACTCCAGGGCAGGGGAGCGGCCACTGAAGCTTTCTTT. This encodes CASSLQGRGAATEAFF.

This clonotype was seen more than once but under ten times. V is TRBV6-5 and J is TRBJ1-2; 12 bases line up with TRBD1. V lost 6 bases and J lost 4; bases outside the gene matches: 12. CDR1 is MNHEY and CDR2 is SVGAGI in the germline V gene. The CDR3 length is 17 residues. In nucleotides, the CDR3 is TGTGCCAGCAGCCGATCCGGGACAGGGGGCAAAGTCTATGGCTACACCTTC. This sequence encodes CASSRSGTGGKVYGYTF.

In its sample, this clonotype was seen a few times. The chain combines TRBV7-9 with TRBJ1-2, with D possibly matching TRBD1 (6 bases). Germline lookup yields CDR1 SEHNR and CDR2 FQNEAQ (reference sequence). The CDR3 is 14 residues long. Between the trimmed V and J ends, which lost 4 bases and 6 bases, there was a span of 15 bases. In DNA form, the CDR3 reads TGTGCCAGCAGCTCCTTTCGGACAGCCCATGGCTACACCTTC. Amino acid sequence: CASSSFRTAHGYTF. Together with reference TRBV7-9 and TRBJ1-2, the CDR3 gives the full variable domain: DTGVSQNPRHKITKRGQNVTFRCDPISEHNRLYWYRQTLGQGPEFLTYFQNEAQLEKSRLLSDRFSAERPKGSFSTLEIQRTEQGDSAMYLCASSSFRTAHGYTFGSGTRLTVV.

The rearrangement joins TRBV30 to TRBJ2-7; D is uncertain. V was shortened by 4 bases and J by 6 bases, with 13 bases between the two germline ends. Germline lookup yields CDR1 GTSNPN and CDR2 SVGIG (reference sequence). This CDR3 is 12 amino acids long. CDR3 sequence: CAWMAPSVEQYF. The CDR3 nucleotides are TGTGCCTGGATGGCACCCTCCGTCGAGCAGTACTTC.

This clonotype has only a few counts. This chain links TRBV10-2 with TRBJ2-3; D remains ambiguous. CDR1 is WSHSY and CDR2 is SAAADI in the germline V gene. V gave up 6 bases and J gave up 2 bases, with 6 bases separating them. The CDR3 has 12 residues. CDR3 sequence (DNA): TGCGCCAGCAGGACTCCCACAGATACGCAGTATTTT. Translation gives CASRTPTDTQYF.

As for this clonotype: A single base separates this from a much larger clone, so it may be a read error. The chain recombines TRBV10-1 with TRBJ1-4; D is unresolved. CDR3 length: 14 residues. Per the germline V gene, CDR1 is WNHNN and CDR2 is SYGVQD (reference sequence). CDR3 residues: CVSSEARRAEKLFF. CDR3 DNA: TGCGTCAGTAGCGAGGCGAGGCGTGCTGAAAAACTGTTTTTT.

In this sample, this clonotype turned up many times. The genes are TRBV11-2 and TRBJ2-1; 10 nucleotides agree with TRBD2. Trimming took 7 bases from V and 3 from J; bases not matched to a gene: 9. Germline V gene data show CDR1 as SGHAT and CDR2 as FQNNGV. The CDR3 totals 16 residues. CDR3 DNA: TGTGCCAGCACCGATATAGCGGGGGGTCTCTACAATGAGCAGTTCTTC. Its translation: CASTDIAGGLYNEQFF.

In the case of this clonotype: This sequence may be a read error, since a much larger clone differs from it by one base. The chain couples TRBV12-3 or TRBV12-4 to TRBJ2-5, with D tentatively TRBD1 (5 bases). The CDR3 totals 13 residues. V lost 7 bases and J 3 bases, leaving 12 bases between the germline ends. Here the CDR3 reads CASTTGPKETQYF. DNA for the CDR3: TGTGCCAGCACCACAGGTCCAAAAGAGACCCAGTACTTC.

The chain couples TRBV14 to TRBJ2-5; D perhaps matches TRBD1 (5 bases). The CDR3 is made up of 15 amino acids. With 0 bases removed from V and 1 base from J, the gap between germline ends came to 9 bases. In germline, CDR1 is SGHDN, CDR2 FVKESK. In DNA form, the CDR3 reads TGTGCCAGCAGCCAAGATGTAGGGGCCCAAGAGACCCAGTACTTC. Its protein product is CASSQDVGAQETQYF.

As regards this clonotype: The junction and the germline gene differ at one end; a read error may be behind it. The chain carries TRBV7-7 and TRBJ2-1; D might be TRBD1 or TRBD2, each matching 6 bases. This CDR3 has 15 amino acids. Looked up from germline, CDR1 is SSHAT and CDR2 is FNYEAQ (reference sequence). The chain's CDR3 is CASSPTGALGNEQFF. The CDR3 bases are TGTGCTAGCAGCCCTACGGGGGCGTTAGGCAATGAGCAGTTCTTC.

This chain joins TRBV12-3 or TRBV12-4 and TRBJ1-1, with TRBD1 matching over 9 bases. Trimming removed 5 bases from V and 5 bases from J; junction bases left unmatched: 3. This CDR3 spans 13 amino acids. This CDR3 reads CASSTGGLTEAFF. The CDR3 nucleotides are TGTGCCAGCAGTACAGGGGGCTTAACTGAAGCTTTCTTT.

This clonotype was found a few times. V gene TRBV7-9 combines with J gene TRBJ2-2, with 8 bases that match TRBD1. With V trimmed by 3 bases and J by 7 bases, 4 bases remained unmatched. Germline CDR1 and CDR2: SEHNR and FQNEAQ (reference sequence). The CDR3 consists of 14 residues. The chain's CDR3 is CASSLQGAGGELFF. CDR3 in DNA: TGTGCCAGCAGCTTGCAGGGGGCTGGCGGGGAGCTGTTTTTT. The entire variable domain, with the rest obtained from reference TRBV7-9 and TRBJ2-2, is as follows: DTGVSQNPRHKITKRGQNVTFRCDPISEHNRLYWYRQTLGQGPEFLTYFQNEAQLEKSRLLSDRFSAERPKGSFSTLEIQRTEQGDSAMYLCASSLQGAGGELFFGEGSRLTVL.